This T cell receptor beta chain was sequenced during a study of blood T cells in healthy people across ages. Then a second PCR, running about 7 to 11 cycles, was carried out with a sample-barcoded 5' primer and a J-beta primer mix. MiXCR, run by TCRdb on the 5' RACE reads, gives a single entry per CDR3 protein. Of more than 1,400,000 distinct CDR3 sequences in the sample, 42% were seen once. The CDR3 totals 12 residues, both ends included. Notes on this clonotype: The limits of the CDR3 on the DNA are not certain, so only TCRdb's listed CDR3 is given.

Material: blood. The source of this sequence is a woman in her late teens or twenties in good health. This chain links TRBV12-3 or TRBV12-4 with TRBJ2-3; the table calls TRBD1, which could not be checked here. The CDR3 protein is CASSSSQGVQYF.